These 2 T cell receptor beta chains originate from one sample sequenced in a study of cytomegalovirus exposure and HLA in healthy donors. With 60 Vbeta and 13 Jbeta primers, the PCR was carried out. Generated by immunoSEQ multiplex PCR, the TCRdb table keeps only in-frame clones and is missing some. The sample yields 150,000 to 200,000 clones, approximately 85% seen once. Sequenced input: PBMCs. The receptor set was obtained from a man aged 18 to 30 in good health and CMV-seropositive.

V usage is TRBV6-5 and J usage is TRBJ2-7; TRBD2 matches at 11 bases. Looked up from germline, CDR1 is MNHEY and CDR2 is SVGAGI. J was trimmed by 1 base and V by 4 bases; bases with no gene match: 3. This CDR3 region has 15 residues. The CDR3 loop reads CASSLAGGESYEQYF. In nucleotides, the CDR3 is TGTGCCAGCAGTTTAGCGGGGGGGGAGTCCTACGAGCAGTACTTC.

The chain recombines TRBV10-3 with TRBJ2-7, with 10 bases identical to TRBD1. The CDR3 consists of 14 residues. Germline V gene data show CDR1 as ENHRY and CDR2 as SYGVKD. The V gene end was trimmed by 5 bases and the J gene end by 4 bases; junction bases not matched to a gene: 5. In DNA form, the CDR3 reads TGTGCCATCAGTTGGGGACAGGGGCTGTACGAGCAGTACTTC. It encodes CAISWGQGLYEQYF.